This TCR beta chain is from a study of blood T cell repertoires in COVID-19. Whole-study context: COVID-19 samples, acute and convalescent, were from the United States, Italy and Spain.

The CDR3 runs to 13 residues. Cohorts were determined from participant-reported clinical history. Repertoires were generated with immunoSEQ multiplex PCR, while TCRdb's copy carries only in-frame clones and drops some. This table has more than 200,000 clones, roughly nine tenths appearing once. This receptor was taken from a woman in her twenties or thirties with acute COVID-19. The rearrangement uses TRBV12-1 and TRBJ2-2; the table's D call TRBD2 went unverified against the DNA. TRBV12-1 represents a pseudogene. Sequenced: PBMCs or T cells enriched from blood (not recorded which). The CDR3 loop is CASSFSYAGELFF. CDR3 DNA sequence: TGTGCCAGCAGCTTTAGCTATGCCGGGGAGCTGTTTTTT.